One and the same sample provided the 16 T cell receptor beta chains below, sequenced in a study of blood T cell repertoires in COVID-19. Assay used: immunoSEQ multiplex PCR; TCRdb lists only in-frame clones, some missing. This sample yields roughly 140,000 clones, of which approximately 86% are seen a single time; around 3.5% belongs to the top ten. Material for sequencing was peripheral blood. The receptors were gathered from a man aged 65-85 years with acute or convalescent COVID-19.

V and J are TRBV7-2 and TRBJ2-5; D is perhaps TRBD2 (5 bases). The ends were cut back, 3 bases at V and 5 bases at J, with 13 bases in the middle. Germline V CDR1 and CDR2: SGHTA, FQGNSA. This CDR3 spans 14 amino acids. Here the CDR3 DNA reads TGTGCCAGCAGCTTCGCCGGGGAGTACGAGACCCAGTACTTC. It is translated as CASSFAGEYETQYF.

The chain links TRBV18 to TRBJ2-3, with a tentative D call TRBD1 (5 bases). Looked up from germline, CDR1 is KGHSH and CDR2 is LQKENI. The CDR3 is 16 amino acids. Trimming removed 3 bases at V and 2 bases at J, with 15 bases between. The CDR3 nucleotides are TGTGCCAGCTCACCGGGAACAGGAACCGCCACAGATACGCAGTATTTT. Amino acids: CASSPGTGTATDTQYF. The complete variable domain, with remaining parts taken from reference TRBV18 and TRBJ2-3, reads NAGVMQNPRHLVRRRGQEARLRCSPMKGHSHVYWYRQLPEEGLKFMVYLQKENIIDESGMPKERFSAEFPKEGPSILRIQQVVRGDSAAYFCASSPGTGTATDTQYFGPGTRLTVL.

CDR3 sequence (DNA): TGTGCCAGCAGAGTTCAGGGAAGGTGGACTGAAGCTTTCTTT. This translates into CASRVQGRWTEAFF. The genes are TRBV6-5 and TRBJ1-1, with D perhaps TRBD1 (5 bases). The CDR3 is 14 residues long. The V gene lost 6 bases and the J gene lost 5 bases, with 16 bases spanning the gap. Germline V gene lookup returns CDR1 MNHEY and CDR2 SVGAGI.

The chain uses TRBV5-4 and TRBJ1-1; 8 positions match TRBD1. This CDR3 spans 14 amino acids. Germline V gives CDR1 SGHNT, CDR2 YYREEE (reference sequence). V dropped 3 bases and J dropped 7; count of bases not matched to a gene: 8. The CDR3 nucleotides are TGTGCCAGCAGCTCCAGGGGGCGGTTGATTGAAGCTTTCTTT. Protein product: CASSSRGRLIEAFF. Filled out from reference TRBV5-4 and TRBJ1-1, the complete variable domain reads ETGVTQSPTHLIKTRGQQVTLRCSSQSGHNTVSWYQQALGQGPQFIFQYYREEENGRGNFPPRFSGLQFPNYSSELNVNALELDDSALYLCASSSRGRLIEAFFGQGTRLTVV.

This chain joins TRBV19 and TRBJ2-1; 11 positions match TRBD1. The CDR3 loop spans 14 amino acids. Germline assignment: CDR1 LNHDA and CDR2 SQIVND (reference sequence). The ends lost 8 bases at V and 11 bases at J; junction bases unmatched: 11. The CDR3 region has the DNA TGTGCCAGTGTTCCCGGGACAGGGGGTAATAAGCAGTTCTTC. It yields the protein CASVPGTGGNKQFF.

Here the CDR3 reads CATRGDSGTGPPDTQYF. For the CDR3, the DNA is TGTGCCACTAGAGGGGACTCCGGGACAGGGCCTCCAGATACGCAGTATTTT. The chain links TRBV21-1 to TRBJ2-3; the D call TRBD1 from the table was never checked on the DNA. TRBV21-1 represents a pseudogene. The CDR3 loop spans 17 amino acids.

This rearrangement joins TRBV3-1 (or the pseudogene TRBV3-2) to TRBJ2-7, with D uncertain. V was pared by 2 bases and J by 0 bases, with 11 bases between. The CDR3 covers 15 residues. Per the germline V gene, CDR1 is LGHDT and CDR2 is YNNKEL (reference sequence). CDR3 amino acids: CASSQRLSSSYEQYF. The CDR3 DNA reads as TGTGCCAGCAGCCAAAGACTGTCGAGCTCCTACGAGCAGTACTTC.

The chain combines TRBV28 with TRBJ2-1, with 7 bases that match TRBD2. In germline, CDR1 is MDHEN, CDR2 SYDVKM. V lost 4 bases, J lost 0 bases, and 12 bases stayed unmatched. The length of the CDR3 is 18 residues. The DNA for the CDR3 is TGTGCCAGCAGTTCCGTTAGACTAGCTGGGAGCTCCTACAATGAGCAGTTCTTC. This encodes CASSSVRLAGSSYNEQFF.

DNA of the CDR3: TGTGCCAGCAGCCCGTACCGGACAGGGGGCAATCAGCCCCAGCATTTT. Amino acids: CASSPYRTGGNQPQHF. V usage is TRBV6-2 or TRBV6-3 and J usage is TRBJ1-5, with TRBD1 identical over 9 bases. V was pared by 6 bases and J by 2 bases, with 8 bases of the junction left unmatched. Germline V gene data show CDR1 as MNHEY and CDR2 as SVGEGT. This CDR3 spans 16 amino acids.

The V call is TRBV12-3 or TRBV12-4, the J call TRBJ2-1; 10 bases align to TRBD2. With V trimmed by 6 bases and J by 8 bases, 4 bases remained unmatched. The CDR3 has 13 residues. CDR3 bases: TGTGCCAGCAGACAAAGCGGGAGGGATGAGCAGTTCTTC. It yields the protein CASRQSGRDEQFF.

The chain carries TRBV6-5 and TRBJ2-7; D is possibly TRBD1 (5 bases). Germline CDR1 is MNHEY and CDR2 is SVGAGI. V lost 6 bases, J lost 1 base, and 10 bases lay in between. The CDR3 covers 13 residues. CDR3 loop: CASSRVLSYEQYF. The CDR3 coding sequence is TGTGCCAGCAGCAGGGTACTGTCCTACGAGCAGTACTTC.

The gene calls are TRBV5-8 and TRBJ2-6; D unclear. CDR3 size: 17 residues. V lost 0 bases and J 2 bases, leaving 12 bases between the germline ends. Germline-derived CDR1 and CDR2 are SGHTS and YDEGEE. CDR3 protein: CASSLGWAPTGANVLTF. The DNA for the CDR3 is TGTGCCAGCAGCTTGGGGTGGGCGCCAACTGGGGCCAACGTCCTGACTTTC.

This rearrangement joins TRBV7-2 to TRBJ2-7, with D unclear. V was shortened by 3 bases and J by 3 bases, with 9 bases between the two germline ends. The CDR3 runs to 13 residues. Germline V gene data show CDR1 as SGHTA and CDR2 as FQGNSA. Written as DNA, the CDR3 is TGTGCCAGCAGCTTCGGTTATTACTACGAGCAGTACTTC. Protein sequence: CASSFGYYYEQYF.

This sequence joins TRBV24-1 and TRBJ2-2, with 9 bases fitting TRBD1. The CDR3 runs 14 residues. V dropped 9 bases and J dropped 3; count of bases not matched to a gene: 4. Germline loops: CDR1 KGHDR, CDR2 SFDVKD. CDR3 DNA: TGTGCCACCGGGGGGACAGGGTACACCGGGGAGCTGTTTTTT. As protein: CATGGTGYTGELFF.

CDR3 loop: CASSPTSGVYEQYF. The CDR3, as DNA: TGTGCCAGCTCACCGACTAGCGGGGTCTACGAGCAGTACTTC. The chain links TRBV18 to TRBJ2-7; 11 nucleotides line up with TRBD2. J lost 3 bases, V lost 3 bases, and 1 base had no gene match. Germline V gene sequence: CDR1 KGHSH, CDR2 LQKENI. The CDR3 has 14 residues.

The genes are TRBV20-1 and TRBJ2-1; D call uncertain. V shed 6 bases and J shed 4 bases, with 4 bases lying between them. The CDR3 consists of 10 residues. CDR1 and CDR2 (germline): DFQATT, SNEGSKA (reference sequence). This chain's CDR3 is CSARYNEQFF. The CDR3 DNA is TGCAGTGCCCGTTACAATGAGCAGTTCTTC.